The 12 T cell receptor beta chains listed next were all sequenced from one sample in a study of blood T cells in healthy people across ages (dated by TCRdb to about 2015). Receptor amplification or capture employed 5' RACE. The instrument given in TCRdb is Illumina HiSeq 2500. A second roughly 6 to 11 cycle PCR used a sample-barcoded 5' primer and a J-beta primer mix. TCRdb cleaned the public reads at Q25 with fastp, built clones with MiXCR and kept in-frame beta chains. Rows matching on CDR3 protein sequence are summarized as one entry with the most common DNA and genes. Here the sample has 600,000 to 800,000 distinct CDR3 sequences; under 25% occur a single time. The ten biggest clones cover 3% to 4.5% of the sample. The specimen was blood. The receptor source for this set is an older man in good health.

The genes are TRBV4-3 and TRBJ2-7; no definite D call. Germline V gene sequence: CDR1 LGHNA, CDR2 YSLEER. V lost 2 bases to trimming and J lost 3 bases, with 14 bases between them. This CDR3 is 15 amino acids long. The chain's CDR3 is CASSQQHETNYEQYF. The DNA for the CDR3 is TGCGCCAGCAGCCAACAGCACGAAACAAACTACGAGCAGTACTTC.

This clonotype occurred a few times. The V and J genes are TRBV10-3 and TRBJ2-3; D not certain. V shed 4 bases and J shed 0 bases, with 8 bases lying between them. The CDR3 is 14 amino acids. CDR1 is ENHRY, CDR2 SYGVKD, per germline. The CDR3 region has the DNA TGTGCCATCAGTGGGGTAACCAGCACAGATACGCAGTATTTT. It translates to CAISGVTSTDTQYF.

The chain recombines TRBV29-1 with TRBJ1-1; the D is unclear. CDR1 is SQVTM, CDR2 ANQGSEA, per germline. The CDR3 contains 13 residues. The germline V and J ends were trimmed by 7 bases and 3 bases, with 15 bases remaining between them. The CDR3 DNA reads TGCAGCGCCGCCTGGGTAGCGGACACTGAAGCTTTCTTT. Its protein product is CSAAWVADTEAFF.

This clonotype was recorded a few times. The chain employs TRBV3-1 and TRBJ2-7; 7 positions agree with TRBD2. V lost 0 bases to trimming and J lost 1 base; unmatched junction nucleotides: 6. Germline V gene data show CDR1 as LGHDT and CDR2 as YNNKEL (reference sequence). The length of the CDR3 is 16 residues. In nucleotides, the CDR3 is TGTGCCAGCAGCCAAGATCAGAGCGGGATGTCCTACGAGCAGTACTTC. Protein sequence: CASSQDQSGMSYEQYF.

The chain has TRBV7-9 and TRBJ2-5; 13 bases agree with TRBD2. Germline V gene data show CDR1 as SEHNR and CDR2 as FQNEAQ (reference sequence). The CDR3 spans 16 residues. The trim removed 1 base at V and 5 bases at J, leaving 4 bases unmatched. The CDR3 reads CASSLEGLAGWETQYF. CDR3 coding DNA: TGTGCCAGCAGCTTAGAGGGACTAGCGGGATGGGAGACCCAGTACTTC.

Only a few counts were recorded for this clonotype. The V call is TRBV5-1, the J call TRBJ2-7, with D tentatively TRBD2 (5 bases). The ends were cut back, 4 bases at V and 1 base at J, with 9 bases in the middle. Germline V gene lookup returns CDR1 SGHRS and CDR2 YFSETQ. This CDR3 is built from 13 residues. CDR3 loop: CASSPEGSYEQYF. CDR3 nucleotide sequence: TGCGCCAGCAGCCCCGAGGGTTCCTACGAGCAGTACTTC.

This clonotype was counted only a few times. The V gene is TRBV30, the J gene TRBJ1-2, with D uncertain. This CDR3 is 15 amino acids long. With 3 bases removed from V and 0 bases from J, the gap between germline ends came to 14 bases. Germline loops: CDR1 GTSNPN, CDR2 SVGIG (reference sequence). The CDR3 here is CAWSGTAASNYGYTF. The CDR3 DNA reads TGTGCCTGGAGCGGAACAGCGGCATCTAACTATGGCTACACCTTC.

This clonotype has just a few counts. This chain joins TRBV12-3 or TRBV12-4 and TRBJ1-2; TRBD1 is a possible D gene (6 bases). The CDR3 runs to 17 residues. Trimming took 5 bases from V and 0 from J, leaving 19 bases between them. CDR3: CASSNGLSEGANYGYTF. The CDR3 nucleotides read TGTGCCAGCAGTAATGGGCTCTCAGAGGGGGCTAACTATGGCTACACCTTC.

This clonotype was seen only a few times. The V call is TRBV7-9, the J call TRBJ2-5; 7 positions agree with TRBD2. Trimming took 5 bases from V and 2 from J; bases not matched to a gene: 14. The CDR3 is 17 amino acids. Germline CDR1 reads SEHNR; CDR2 reads FQNEAQ (reference sequence). The CDR3 DNA reads TGTGCCAGCAGCCTAATCCGAGCGGGAAGTTGGCAAGAGACCCAGTACTTC. Translation gives CASSLIRAGSWQETQYF.

This clonotype showed up just a few times. This chain uses TRBV20-1 with TRBJ2-3; 12 nucleotides match TRBD2. The CDR3 is made up of 15 amino acids. Germline values: CDR1 DFQATT, CDR2 SNEGSKA (reference sequence). V shed 3 bases, J shed 6 bases, and the junction held 7 bases outside the gene matches. This CDR3 reads CSASQLAGGLDTQYF. The CDR3 DNA follows: TGCAGTGCTAGCCAACTAGCGGGAGGTCTTGATACGCAGTATTTT.

The V call is TRBV20-1, the J call TRBJ1-1; D is possibly TRBD1 (5 bases). CDR1 is DFQATT and CDR2 is SNEGSKA in the germline V gene (reference sequence). The CDR3 is made up of 11 amino acids. V dropped 5 bases and J dropped 11 bases, with 15 bases sitting between them. CDR3 residues: CSAGAGGDAFF. CDR3 DNA sequence: TGCAGTGCTGGGGCGGGGGGTGACGCTTTCTTT.

This clonotype turned up a few times. This chain joins TRBV20-1 and TRBJ2-2; no reliable D call. Germline-derived CDR1 and CDR2 are DFQATT and SNEGSKA (reference sequence). Trimming took 4 bases from V and 4 from J, leaving 10 bases between them. This CDR3 comprises 13 residues. The CDR3 DNA reads TGCAGTGCTAAGGTCGGGTCCACCGGGGAGCTGTTTTTT. This sequence encodes CSAKVGSTGELFF.